A single sample is the source of the 21 T cell receptor beta chains below, sequenced in a study of CDR3 diversity in severe acne. TCRdb itself ran the PCR reads through MiXCR, one entry per CDR3 protein. Found here are roughly 93,000 distinct CDR3 sequences, approximately 49% of them singletons; the top ten hold around 10%. The sample was blood. Source of these receptors: a male donor with severe acne vulgaris.

This sequence joins TRBV20-1 and TRBJ2-5, with D perhaps TRBD1 (6 bases). Germline V CDR1 and CDR2: DFQATT, SNEGSKA (reference sequence). Trimming pared 7 bases from V and 4 bases from J, leaving 16 bases between. The CDR3 is made up of 13 amino acids. The CDR3 sequence: CSVAKGGRETQYF. The CDR3 coding sequence is TGCAGTGTGGCGAAAGGGGGTCGAGAGACCCAGTACTTC.

This clonotype occurred once. The junction departs from the called germline gene at one end, perhaps through a read error. The rearrangement links TRBV6-1 to TRBJ2-5, with 7 bases that match TRBD1. The CDR3 spans 15 residues. Looked up from germline, CDR1 is MNHNS and CDR2 is SASEGT. CDR3 residues: CASSRFQGDQETQYF. As DNA, the CDR3 is TGTGCCAGCAGCAGATTTCAGGGGGACCAAGAGACTCAGTACTTC.

This chain joins TRBV25-1 and TRBJ1-6; a possible D gene is TRBD1 (6 bases). Deletions cut 6 bases from V and 7 bases from J, with 16 bases between. CDR3 length: 15 residues. Germline V gene sequence: CDR1 MGHDK, CDR2 SYGVNS. The CDR3 loop is CASSQGGRGNSPLHF. CDR3 in DNA: TGTGCCAGCAGCCAGGGTGGGAGGGGGAATTCACCCCTCCACTTT.

This clonotype was counted ten times or more. This chain connects TRBV10-3 to TRBJ1-4; D call uncertain. CDR3 length: 14 amino acids. CDR1 and CDR2 from the germline V gene are ENHRY and SYGVKD. V was trimmed by 2 bases and J by 4 bases, leaving 8 bases between them. This CDR3 reads CAISEGQVNEKLFF. The CDR3 DNA reads TGTGCCATCAGTGAGGGGCAGGTTAATGAAAAACTGTTTTTT.

V gene TRBV11-2 combines with J gene TRBJ2-1; TRBD2 aligns across 8 bases. From germline, CDR1 is SGHAT and CDR2 FQNNGV. The CDR3 has 17 residues. V trimming: 5 bases; J trimming: 8 bases; junction bases outside the gene matches: 17. CDR3 loop: CASSPNFPGTRGDEQFF. The CDR3 coding sequence is TGTGCCAGCAGCCCCAATTTTCCCGGGACTAGAGGCGATGAGCAGTTCTTC.

The CDR3 protein is CASSPNFLPQGLAGGGEQFF. The CDR3 nucleotides are TGTGCCAGCAGCCCCAATTTCCTCCCCCAGGGACTAGCGGGAGGGGGTGAGCAGTTCTTC. The V call is TRBV7-9, the J call TRBJ2-1, with 16 bases identical to TRBD2. Trimming took 5 bases from V and 9 from J; bases not matched to a gene: 19. The germline V gene encodes CDR1 SEHNR and CDR2 FQNEAQ (reference sequence). This CDR3 has 20 residues.

With respect to this clonotype: Just one base apart from a much larger clone, this may be a read error. CDR3 amino acids: CSAIGDLPGYSPLHF. The CDR3 DNA sequence: TGCAGTGCTATAGGAGACCTTCCGGGATACTCACCCCTCCACTTT. This sequence joins TRBV20-1 and TRBJ1-6, with unresolved D. Germline V gene lookup returns CDR1 DFQATT and CDR2 SNEGSKA (reference sequence). Trimming removed 4 bases at V and 10 bases at J, with 20 bases between. This CDR3 has 15 amino acids.

Ten or more counts support this clonotype. The genes are TRBV5-1 and TRBJ2-5; D might be TRBD2 (6 bases). Trimming shortened V by 0 bases and J by 5 bases, and 11 bases separated the two germline ends. Germline V gene sequence: CDR1 SGHRS, CDR2 YFSETQ. This CDR3 region has 14 residues. This CDR3 reads CASSLGEGRETQYF. CDR3 in DNA: TGCGCCAGCAGCTTGGGTGAAGGGAGGGAGACCCAGTACTTC.

In its sample, this clonotype was seen many times. The CDR3 DNA reads TGTGCCAGCAGTTACTCTGGGGGAGTGAGGCAGTTCTTC. This sequence encodes CASSYSGGVRQFF. The rearrangement uses TRBV6-5 and TRBJ2-1; the D call may be TRBD1 or TRBD2 (5 bases each). Germline-derived CDR1 and CDR2 are MNHEY and SVGAGI. Trimming pared 0 bases from V and 12 bases from J, leaving 12 bases between. The CDR3 is 13 amino acids.

In its sample, this clonotype was seen many times. J is TRBJ2-1 and V is TRBV12-3 or TRBV12-4, with TRBD2 as a possible D gene (5 bases). Trimming removed 6 bases from V and 6 bases from J, with 15 bases in between. The CDR3 sequence is 14 residues long. The CDR3 DNA reads as TGTGCCAGCAGACGGACTGGTGGTTCCAATGAGCAGTTCTTC. Translation: CASRRTGGSNEQFF.

On this clonotype: This may stem from a read error, because a much larger clone lies one nucleotide away. The chain employs TRBV19 and TRBJ2-1, with 8 bases that match TRBD1. The V segment lost 3 bases and the J segment 6 bases; nucleotides outside the gene matches: 10. The CDR3 spans 16 residues. Germline loops: CDR1 LNHDA, CDR2 SQIVND (reference sequence). CDR3 nucleotide sequence: TGTGCCAGTAGTATGACAGGGGAGCAACTTTGCAATGAGCAGTTCTTC. Encoded protein: CASSMTGEQLCNEQFF.

This chain connects TRBV25-1 to TRBJ1-6; D gene uncertain. Germline CDR1 and CDR2: MGHDK and SYGVNS. The V and J ends lost 7 bases and 6 bases respectively, with 10 bases between them. The length of the CDR3 is 13 residues. Written as DNA, the CDR3 is TGTGCCAGCAAAGACATAGCTAATTCACCCCTCCACTTT. Its translation: CASKDIANSPLHF.

The chain recombines TRBV4-3 with TRBJ2-1, with D unclear. The germline V gene has CDR1 LGHNA and CDR2 YSLEER. Trimming removed 1 base from V and 0 bases from J, with 16 bases in between. The CDR3 length is 18 residues. CDR3 DNA: TGCGCCAGCAGCCAAGCGGCCGGTTCCTTTATCTCCTACAATGAGCAGTTCTTC. Encoded protein: CASSQAAGSFISYNEQFF.

On this clonotype: A much larger clone is a single base away; this may be a read error. The chain has TRBV7-6 and TRBJ1-6; D possibly corresponds to TRBD1 (5 bases). Germline V lookup: CDR1 SGHVS, CDR2 FNYEAQ. The CDR3 has 15 residues. The CDR3: CASSPGSSYNSPRHF. The CDR3 nucleotides read TGTGCCAGCAGCCCAGGGAGCTCCTATAATTCACCCCGCCACTTT. The full variable domain, with the rest looked up from reference TRBV7-6 and TRBJ1-6, is GAGVSQSPRYKVTKRGQDVALRCDPISGHVSLYWYRQALGQGPEFLTYFNYEAQQDKSGLPNDRFSAERPEGSISTLTIQRTEQRDSAMYRCASSPGSSYNSPRHFGNGTRLTVT.

In its sample, this clonotype ranks as medium-sized. V is TRBV20-1 and J is TRBJ2-3; TRBD2 is a possible D gene (6 bases). This CDR3 comprises 10 residues. V dropped 5 bases and J dropped 6 bases, with 6 bases sitting between them. Germline V gene data show CDR1 as DFQATT and CDR2 as SNEGSKA (reference sequence). The chain's CDR3 is CSARGDTQYF. The CDR3 bases are TGCAGTGCTCGGGGGGATACGCAGTATTTT.

In its sample, this clonotype was seen a few times. The J gene is TRBJ2-1, the V gene TRBV9, with 10 bases aligning to TRBD2. The CDR3 sequence is 15 residues long. Trimming at V came to 4 bases and at J to 8 bases, leaving 9 bases not matched to a gene. Germline assignment: CDR1 SGDLS and CDR2 YYNGEE. The CDR3 sequence: CASSPPAGGLYEQFF. CDR3 DNA sequence: TGTGCCAGCAGCCCCCCAGCGGGAGGGCTGTATGAGCAGTTCTTC.

This clonotype was seen ten or more times. The chain combines TRBV7-8 with TRBJ2-1, with 10 positions matching TRBD1. This CDR3 has 13 amino acids. Germline loops: CDR1 SGHVS, CDR2 FQNEAQ. V lost 7 bases and J lost 8; bases outside the gene matches: 5. The CDR3 region is CASTTGGLYEQFF. CDR3 coding DNA: TGTGCCAGCACGACAGGGGGCCTCTATGAGCAGTTCTTC.

The chain uses TRBV19 and TRBJ2-1, with D unresolved. CDR1 LNHDA and CDR2 SQIVND come from the germline V gene (reference sequence). The CDR3 length is 13 residues. V was shortened by 6 bases and J by 6 bases, with 12 bases between the two germline ends. The CDR3 protein is CASSAEYGNEQFF. The CDR3 DNA reads as TGTGCCAGTAGCGCCGAGTACGGCAATGAGCAGTTCTTC.

This clonotype has more than one count but fewer than ten. V usage is TRBV19 and J usage is TRBJ1-5, with D hard to call. There are 14 residues in the CDR3. The ends were cut back, 3 bases at V and 6 bases at J, with 12 bases in the middle. Germline CDR1 and CDR2: LNHDA and SQIVND (reference sequence). The CDR3 bases are TGTGCCAGTAGTATGAGAGGTCTGGGTCAGCCCCAGCATTTT. The encoded protein is CASSMRGLGQPQHF.

The V call is TRBV10-2, the J call TRBJ1-5; possibly TRBD1 for D (6 bases). Trimming left V 3 bases short and J 3 bases short, with 12 bases between. The CDR3 consists of 15 residues. Per the germline V gene, CDR1 is WSHSY and CDR2 is SAAADI. This CDR3 is CASSDLRDTNQPQHF. CDR3 DNA: TGCGCCAGCAGTGACCTACGGGACACCAATCAGCCCCAGCATTTT.

This clonotype was seen ten or more times. V gene TRBV20-1 combines with J gene TRBJ1-5; D perhaps matches TRBD1 (5 bases). From germline, CDR1 is DFQATT and CDR2 SNEGSKA (reference sequence). CDR3 length: 20 amino acids. Deletions cut 1 base from V and 1 base from J, with 26 bases between. This CDR3 reads CSARVPRGWGKGGSNQPQHF. CDR3 nucleotide sequence: TGCAGTGCTAGAGTCCCTCGAGGGTGGGGGAAGGGAGGGAGCAATCAGCCCCAGCATTTT.